These 23 T cell receptor beta chains share one sample of origin, sequenced in a study of blood T cell repertoires in COVID-19. Assay used: immunoSEQ multiplex PCR; TCRdb lists only in-frame clones, some missing. The repertoire has 200,000 to 250,000 clones, approximately 82% of them found once; the top ten carry less than 3.5%. Sequenced material: peripheral blood. These receptors originate from a man aged 45 to 65 with active or convalescent COVID-19.

The count of this clone is one. The J gene is TRBJ1-4, the V gene TRBV3-1 (or the pseudogene TRBV3-2); 7 nucleotides align to TRBD1. After removal of 6 bases from V and 8 bases from J, the junction contained 12 bases not matched to a gene. The germline V gene has CDR1 LGHDT and CDR2 YNNKEL (reference sequence). CDR3 length: 15 residues. The CDR3 nucleotides are TGTGCCAGCAGTAAACCGGCGGCAGGGGGAGAAAAACTGTTTTTT. Translated: CASSKPAAGGEKLFF.

A single count supports this clone. The chain carries TRBV19 and TRBJ1-1; 9 nucleotides align to TRBD1. Germline V gene sequence: CDR1 LNHDA, CDR2 SQIVND (reference sequence). With 2 bases clipped from V and 10 bases from J, the junction kept 5 bases outside the gene matches. The CDR3 covers 13 residues. This chain's CDR3 is CASSIKQGAGAFF. CDR3 in DNA: TGTGCCAGTAGTATAAAACAGGGGGCCGGAGCTTTCTTT.

This clone occurred once. The rearrangement joins TRBV19 to TRBJ1-1; D is unclear. Germline-derived CDR1 and CDR2 are LNHDA and SQIVND (reference sequence). The CDR3 has 14 residues. V lost 6 bases, J lost 5 bases, and 16 bases lay in between. The CDR3 region has the DNA TGTGCCAGTAGCGCCTCGGACCGGGGAACTGAAGCTTTCTTT. It translates to CASSASDRGTEAFF.

The rearrangement joins TRBV6-5 to TRBJ1-2; maybe TRBD1 (6 bases). This CDR3 has 13 residues. Germline V gene sequence: CDR1 MNHEY, CDR2 SVGAGI. The V end lost 6 bases, the J end lost 5 bases, and 13 bases lay between the germline ends. The CDR3 region has the DNA TGTGCCAGCAGGGACCGGGACAATTATGGCTACACCTTC. It is translated as CASRDRDNYGYTF.

This rearrangement joins TRBV5-4 to TRBJ1-2; 8 positions agree with TRBD1. Per the germline V gene, CDR1 is SGHNT and CDR2 is YYREEE (reference sequence). This CDR3 has 15 residues. The ends lost 4 bases at V and 2 bases at J; junction bases unmatched: 7. The CDR3 DNA sequence: TGTGCCAGCAGCCTACAGGGGGTTTTAAACTATGGCTACACCTTC. Its translation is CASSLQGVLNYGYTF.

The chain carries TRBV9 and TRBJ2-1; possible D gene TRBD2, 5 bases. V lost 0 bases and J 8 bases, leaving 18 bases between the germline ends. The CDR3 totals 16 residues. The germline V gene has CDR1 SGDLS and CDR2 YYNGEE. For the CDR3, the DNA is TGTGCCAGCAGCGTAGGAGGTCAGGCGAGGGTAGATGAGCAGTTCTTC. Translating it yields CASSVGGQARVDEQFF.

This sequence joins TRBV3-1 (or the pseudogene TRBV3-2) and TRBJ1-2; D is ambiguous. The CDR3 has 16 residues. V dropped 0 bases and J dropped 4 bases, with 15 bases sitting between them. CDR1 is LGHDT and CDR2 is YNNKEL in the germline V gene (reference sequence). In DNA, the CDR3 is TGTGCCAGCAGCCAAGATCTTAGCACACACTTCTATGGCTACACCTTC. This translates into CASSQDLSTHFYGYTF.

The V gene is TRBV30, the J gene TRBJ2-5; the D gene is possibly TRBD2 (5 bases). Germline values: CDR1 GTSNPN, CDR2 SVGIG (reference sequence). V lost 1 base and J 7 bases, leaving 13 bases between the germline ends. The CDR3 length is 13 residues. The CDR3 region is CAWSERNQRTQYF. CDR3 in DNA: TGTGCCTGGAGTGAGCGGAACCAGCGGACCCAGTACTTC.

This rearrangement joins TRBV27 to TRBJ1-1; D call uncertain. Germline-derived CDR1 and CDR2 are MNHEY and SMNVEV (reference sequence). V was clipped by 5 bases and J by 0 bases, with 7 bases between them. This CDR3 comprises 13 residues. Here the CDR3 reads CASSTQVNTEAFF. CDR3 sequence (DNA): TGTGCCAGCAGTACCCAGGTGAACACTGAAGCTTTCTTT.

This sequence joins TRBV7-2 and TRBJ2-7; TRBD2 matches at 8 bases. The CDR3 spans 15 residues. In germline, CDR1 is SGHTA, CDR2 FQGNSA. J was trimmed by 3 bases and V by 4 bases; bases with no gene match: 8. The CDR3 reads CASSSQERGHYEQYF. CDR3 DNA: TGTGCCAGCAGCTCCCAGGAGCGGGGGCACTACGAGCAGTACTTC.

The chain employs TRBV4-1 and TRBJ2-7, with a possible D match to TRBD1 (5 bases). Germline loops: CDR1 MGHRA, CDR2 YSYEKL. This CDR3 is built from 15 residues. The V end was cut by 5 bases, the J end by 0 bases, with 14 bases between. The CDR3 reads CASSSPGQGSYEQYF. For the CDR3, the DNA is TGCGCCAGCAGCTCGCCCGGACAAGGCTCCTACGAGCAGTACTTC.

The genes are TRBV24-1 and TRBJ2-5; TRBD2 matches 14 bases. The CDR3 spans 16 residues. CDR1 is KGHDR and CDR2 is SFDVKD in the germline V gene. Trimming cost V 9 bases and J 2 bases; bases outside gene matches: 7. The CDR3, as DNA: TGTGCCACCGGACTAGCGGGAGGAGGGGTACAAGAGACCCAGTACTTC. It translates to CATGLAGGGVQETQYF.

This clone was counted only a few times. The CDR3 loop is CASTPPGVRNQPQHF. The DNA of the CDR3 is TGTGCCAGTACACCTCCAGGGGTCCGGAATCAGCCCCAGCATTTT. This chain joins TRBV19 and TRBJ1-5; tentative D call: TRBD1 (6 bases). V was clipped by 7 bases and J by 4 bases, with 17 bases between them. Germline CDR1 LNHDA, CDR2 SQIVND (reference sequence). The CDR3 is 15 residues long.

This chain connects TRBV30 to TRBJ2-7; D possibly corresponds to TRBD2 (6 bases). Trimming shortened V by 1 base and J by 4 bases, and 17 bases separated the two germline ends. Germline V gene data show CDR1 as GTSNPN and CDR2 as SVGIG (reference sequence). CDR3 length: 15 amino acids. This chain's CDR3 is CAWSEGGTLRYEQYF. In DNA, the CDR3 is TGTGCCTGGAGTGAAGGCGGGACCCTGCGATACGAGCAGTACTTC.

A few counts support this clone. The gene calls are TRBV4-1 and TRBJ1-2, with TRBD1 matching 7 bases. The germline CDR1 and CDR2 sequences are MGHRA and YSYEKL. The trim removed 2 bases at V and 4 bases at J, leaving 13 bases unmatched. The CDR3 is made up of 17 amino acids. In nucleotides, the CDR3 is TGCGCCAGCAGCCAAAACTCTCCCAGGGGGAAGGCCTATGGCTACACCTTC. Translating gives CASSQNSPRGKAYGYTF.

V usage is TRBV14 and J usage is TRBJ1-5; D ambiguous. This CDR3 is built from 14 residues. V was trimmed by 4 bases and J by 3 bases, leaving 10 bases between them. Germline CDR1 reads SGHDN; CDR2 reads FVKESK. CDR3 DNA sequence: TGTGCCAGCAGCCCTCTTGGCCTCAATCAGCCCCAGCATTTT. Residues: CASSPLGLNQPQHF.

The V gene is TRBV28, the J gene TRBJ1-4; D is uncertain. Germline assignment: CDR1 MDHEN and CDR2 SYDVKM. Trimming stripped 3 bases from V and 2 bases from J, with 7 bases between. This CDR3 is built from 14 residues. The CDR3 protein is CASSLEGTNEKLFF. Here the CDR3 DNA reads TGTGCCAGCAGTTTGGAGGGTACTAATGAAAAACTGTTTTTT.

The rearrangement joins TRBV19 to TRBJ1-1, with 7 bases identical to TRBD1. This CDR3 has 17 amino acids. With 0 bases clipped from V and 0 bases from J, the junction kept 7 bases outside the gene matches. The germline gives CDR1 LNHDA, CDR2 SQIVND (reference sequence). CDR3 sequence reads: CASSIDSYRGVNTEAFF. CDR3 nucleotide sequence: TGTGCCAGTAGTATAGACTCCTACAGGGGCGTGAACACTGAAGCTTTCTTT.

The V gene is TRBV28, the J gene TRBJ1-2; D is perhaps TRBD1 (5 bases). Trimming stripped 3 bases from V and 4 bases from J, with 12 bases between. The CDR3 contains 14 residues. Germline values: CDR1 MDHEN, CDR2 SYDVKM. The CDR3: CASSLGGRFYGYTF. The CDR3 DNA sequence: TGTGCCAGCAGTTTGGGGGGGAGGTTCTATGGCTACACCTTC.

The V call is TRBV24-1, the J call TRBJ2-3, with D perhaps matching TRBD2 (6 bases). With 1 base removed from V and 7 bases from J, the gap between germline ends came to 14 bases. The CDR3 consists of 15 residues. The germline gives CDR1 KGHDR, CDR2 SFDVKD. CDR3 sequence reads: CATSDLNGRGNTQYF. CDR3 in DNA: TGTGCCACCAGTGATTTAAACGGGAGAGGCAATACGCAGTATTTT.

This clone appeared once. The V and J genes are TRBV11-2 and TRBJ2-7, with D hard to call. This CDR3 has 11 amino acids. Germline values: CDR1 SGHAT, CDR2 FQNNGV. V was cut by 7 bases and J by 6 bases, with 10 bases left in between. The CDR3 loop reads CASTPRGEQYF. The CDR3 DNA reads as TGTGCCAGCACCCCCCGCGGCGAGCAGTACTTC. The complete variable domain, with remaining parts taken from reference TRBV11-2 and TRBJ2-7, reads EAGVAQSPRYKIIEKRQSVAFWCNPISGHATLYWYQQILGQGPKLLIQFQNNGVVDDSQLPKDRFSAERLKGVDSTLKIQPAKLEDSAVYLCASTPRGEQYFGPGTRLTVT.

The chain recombines TRBV18 with TRBJ2-7, with D perhaps TRBD1 (5 bases). Germline CDR1 KGHSH, CDR2 LQKENI. The germline V and J ends were trimmed by 2 bases and 2 bases, with 13 bases remaining between them. The CDR3 has 15 residues. The CDR3 spells CASSPLTGPTYEQYF. CDR3 nucleotide sequence: TGTGCCAGCTCACCATTAACAGGCCCTACCTACGAGCAGTACTTC.

The chain recombines TRBV5-4 with TRBJ2-3; 9 bases align to TRBD1. The V segment lost 7 bases and the J segment 5 bases; nucleotides outside the gene matches: 14. Germline CDR1 SGHNT, CDR2 YYREEE (reference sequence). The CDR3 totals 16 residues. The CDR3 DNA reads as TGTGCCAGCGATAGGGGGGCGGGACAGGGTCAAGATACGCAGTATTTT. Encoded protein: CASDRGAGQGQDTQYF.